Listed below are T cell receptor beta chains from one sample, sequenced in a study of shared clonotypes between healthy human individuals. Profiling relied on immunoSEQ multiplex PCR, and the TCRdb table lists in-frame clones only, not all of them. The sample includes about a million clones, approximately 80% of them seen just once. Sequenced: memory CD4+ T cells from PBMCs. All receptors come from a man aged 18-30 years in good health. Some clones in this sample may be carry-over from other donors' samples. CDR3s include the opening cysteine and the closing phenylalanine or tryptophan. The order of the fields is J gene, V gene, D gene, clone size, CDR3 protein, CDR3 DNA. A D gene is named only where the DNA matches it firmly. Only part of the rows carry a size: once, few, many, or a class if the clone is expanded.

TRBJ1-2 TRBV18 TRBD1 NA CASSPLTGTRRSPRYGYTF TGTGCCAGCTCACCTTTGACAGGGACGAGACGGTCACCTAGGTATGGCTACACCTTC
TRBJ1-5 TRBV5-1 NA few CASSLTGYSNQPQHF TGCGCCAGCAGCTTGACGGGGTACAGCAATCAGCCCCAGCATTTT
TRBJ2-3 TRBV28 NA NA CASSPSIGKGADTQYF TGTGCCAGCAGCCCCTCCATCGGGAAGGGAGCAGATACGCAGTATTTT
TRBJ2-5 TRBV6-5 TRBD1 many CASSYRDRRETQYF TGTGCCAGCAGTTACCGGGACAGGAGGGAGACCCAGTACTTC
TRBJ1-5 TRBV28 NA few CASSSGRLPQHF TGTGCCAGCAGTTCGGGACGACTGCCCCAGCATTTT
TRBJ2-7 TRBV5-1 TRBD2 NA CASSLGLGESYEQYF TGCGCCAGCAGCTTAGGACTAGGGGAGTCCTACGAGCAGTACTTC
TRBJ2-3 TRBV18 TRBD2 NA CASSTLAGGPSDTQYF TGTGCCAGCTCAACTCTTGCGGGAGGGCCCTCAGATACGCAGTATTTT
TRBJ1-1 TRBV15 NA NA CATSRVQRNTEAFF TGTGCCACCAGCAGGGTACAAAGGAACACTGAAGCTTTCTTT
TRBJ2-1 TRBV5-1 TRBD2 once CASSLDWAGGEQFF TGCGCCAGCAGCTTGGATTGGGCGGGAGGGGAGCAGTTCTTC
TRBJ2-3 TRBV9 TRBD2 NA CASSVRGGQDTQYF TGTGCCAGCAGCGTGCGGGGGGGACAGGATACGCAGTATTTT
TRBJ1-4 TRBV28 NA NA CASRPLAVTFNEKLFF TGTGCCAGCAGGCCGCTAGCAGTGACCTTTAATGAAAAACTGTTTTTT
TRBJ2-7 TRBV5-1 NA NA CASMRGSGEQYF TGCGCCAGCATGAGGGGGTCAGGAGAGCAGTACTTC
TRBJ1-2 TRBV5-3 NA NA CASSPQGWTAYGYTF TGTGCCAGCAGCCCGCAGGGGTGGACAGCCTATGGCTACACCTTC
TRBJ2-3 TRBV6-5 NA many CASTQAGRMDTQYF TGTGCCAGCACCCAGGCAGGGCGGATGGATACGCAGTATTTT
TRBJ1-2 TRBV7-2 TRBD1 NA CASNKRGQGGLIGGYTF TGTGCCAGCAACAAAAGGGGACAGGGCGGATTGATTGGAGGCTACACCTTC
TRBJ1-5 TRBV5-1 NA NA CASSFAPGGMDQPQHF TGCGCCAGCAGCTTTGCCCCCGGGGGAATGGATCAGCCCCAGCATTTT
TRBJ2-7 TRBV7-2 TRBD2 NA CASSLGTSGSYRQEQYF TGTGCCAGCAGCTTGGGGACTAGCGGGAGCTACCGTCAGGAGCAGTACTTC
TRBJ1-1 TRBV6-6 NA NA CASSYSLLYDTEAFF TGTGCCAGCAGTTACTCCCTTTTGTATGACACTGAAGCTTTCTTT
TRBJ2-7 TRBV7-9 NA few CASSTLDGDLDEQYF TGTGCCAGCAGCACCTTGGATGGGGATCTAGACGAGCAGTACTTC
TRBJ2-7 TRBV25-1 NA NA CASSEGLISQYF TGTGCCAGCAGTGAAGGGCTGATATCGCAGTACTTC
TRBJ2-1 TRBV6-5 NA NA CASRYTSREYNEQFF TGTGCCAGCAGGTATACTAGCAGGGAATACAATGAGCAGTTCTTC
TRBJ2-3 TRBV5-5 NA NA CASSLWDTWADTQYF TGTGCCAGCAGCCTCTGGGACACCTGGGCAGATACGCAGTATTTT
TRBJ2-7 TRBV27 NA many CASSPGKTYEQYF TGTGCCAGCAGCCCCGGGAAGACCTACGAGCAGTACTTC
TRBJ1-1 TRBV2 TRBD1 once CASIGRTGTGSEAFF TGTGCCAGCATAGGACGAACCGGGACAGGTTCTGAAGCTTTCTTT
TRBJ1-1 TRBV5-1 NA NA CASSQQELNTEAFF TGCGCCAGCAGCCAACAGGAGTTGAACACTGAAGCTTTCTTT
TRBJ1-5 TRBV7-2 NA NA CASTEGRGGNQPQHF TGTGCCAGCACAGAGGGGAGGGGGGGCAATCAGCCCCAGCATTTT
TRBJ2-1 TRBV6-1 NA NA CASSEAWASTLNEQFF TGTGCCAGCAGTGAAGCGTGGGCTAGCACGTTGAATGAGCAGTTCTTC
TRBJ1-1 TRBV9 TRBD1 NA CASSVDGRTGEAFF TGTGCCAGCAGCGTAGATGGTCGGACAGGTGAAGCTTTCTTT
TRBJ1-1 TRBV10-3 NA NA CAISESWASTEAFF TGTGCCATCAGTGAGTCGTGGGCGTCCACTGAAGCTTTCTTT
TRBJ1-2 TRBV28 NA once CASTPSQAWNHGYTF TGTGCCAGCACCCCTTCCCAGGCTTGGAACCATGGCTACACCTTC
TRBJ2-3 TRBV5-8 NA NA CASSSGILSTDTQYF TGTGCCAGCAGTTCCGGCATATTGAGCACAGATACGCAGTATTTT
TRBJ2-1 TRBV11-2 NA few CASSLTPLNEQFF TGTGCCAGCAGCTTAACGCCTCTCAATGAGCAGTTCTTC
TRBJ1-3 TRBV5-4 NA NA CASSVGVSGNTIYF TGTGCCAGCAGCGTAGGGGTCTCTGGAAACACCATATATTTT
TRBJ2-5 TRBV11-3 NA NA CASSTRAQETQYF TGTGCCAGCAGCACTCGGGCCCAAGAGACCCAGTACTTC
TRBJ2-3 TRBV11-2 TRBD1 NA CASSRTPQGADTQYF TGTGCCAGCAGCCGAACACCACAGGGGGCCGATACGCAGTATTTT
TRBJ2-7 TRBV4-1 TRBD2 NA CASSQATSVSSYEQYF TGCGCCAGCAGCCAAGCCACTAGCGTAAGCTCCTACGAGCAGTACTTC
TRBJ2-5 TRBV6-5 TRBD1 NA CASRRQGTETQYF TGTGCCAGCAGACGACAGGGGACGGAGACCCAGTACTTC
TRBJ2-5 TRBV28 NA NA CASSFIHHGGQETQYF TGTGCCAGCAGTTTCATCCATCATGGGGGTCAAGAGACCCAGTACTTC
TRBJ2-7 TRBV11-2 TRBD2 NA CASIPGASGTPYEQYF TGTGCCAGCATCCCGGGGGCTAGCGGGACCCCCTACGAGCAGTACTTC
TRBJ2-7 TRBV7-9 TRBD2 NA CASSSLAGVSYEQYF TGTGCCAGCAGCTCACTAGCGGGAGTATCCTACGAGCAGTACTTC
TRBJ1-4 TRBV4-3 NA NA CASSQGPSRSEKLFF TGCGCCAGCAGCCAAGGTCCCAGCCGGAGTGAAAAACTGTTTTTT
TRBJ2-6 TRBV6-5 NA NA CASSVGGSGANVLTF TGTGCCAGCAGTGTAGGGGGCTCTGGGGCCAACGTCCTGACTTTC
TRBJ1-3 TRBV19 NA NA CASSIRGRGSGNTIYF TGTGCCAGTAGTATTCGGGGCCGAGGTTCTGGAAACACCATATATTTT
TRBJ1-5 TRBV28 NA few CASISGPGGTGGNQPQHF TGTGCCAGCATCTCAGGTCCCGGGGGAACGGGGGGCAATCAGCCCCAGCATTTT
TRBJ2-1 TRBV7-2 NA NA CASSLTSTTYNEQFF TGTGCCAGCAGCCTCACCTCGACCACGTACAATGAGCAGTTCTTC
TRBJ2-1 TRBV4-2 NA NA CASSQDVGTYNEQFF TGTGCCAGCAGCCAAGATGTCGGGACTTACAATGAGCAGTTCTTC
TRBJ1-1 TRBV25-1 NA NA CASSPWTRALNTEAFF TGTGCCAGCAGTCCTTGGACGAGGGCTCTGAACACTGAAGCTTTCTTT